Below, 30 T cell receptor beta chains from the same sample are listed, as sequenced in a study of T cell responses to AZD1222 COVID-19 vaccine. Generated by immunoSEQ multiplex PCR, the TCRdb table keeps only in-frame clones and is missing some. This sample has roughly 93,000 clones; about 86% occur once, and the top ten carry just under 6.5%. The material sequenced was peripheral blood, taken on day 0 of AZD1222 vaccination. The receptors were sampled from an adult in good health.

The CDR3 sequence: CSVVSLEGYEQYF. As DNA, the CDR3 is TGCAGCGTTGTCTCCCTTGAGGGCTACGAGCAGTACTTC. This chain connects TRBV29-1 to TRBJ2-7, with D possibly being TRBD2 (5 bases). The CDR3 has 13 amino acids. Germline V gene data show CDR1 as SQVTM and CDR2 as ANQGSEA. Trimming removed 4 bases at V and 3 bases at J, with 13 bases between.

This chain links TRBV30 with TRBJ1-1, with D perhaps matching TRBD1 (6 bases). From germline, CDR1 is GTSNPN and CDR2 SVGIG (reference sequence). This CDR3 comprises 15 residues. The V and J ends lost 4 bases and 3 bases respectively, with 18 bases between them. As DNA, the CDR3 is TGTGCCTGGATTGGGGGCGGCAGAGGTTACACTGAAGCTTTCTTT. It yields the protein CAWIGGGRGYTEAFF.

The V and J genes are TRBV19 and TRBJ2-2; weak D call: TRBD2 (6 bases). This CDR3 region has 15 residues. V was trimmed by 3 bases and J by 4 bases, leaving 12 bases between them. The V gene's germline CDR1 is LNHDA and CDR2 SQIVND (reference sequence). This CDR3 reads CASSIGSPVTGELFF. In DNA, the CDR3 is TGTGCCAGTAGTATCGGGAGTCCGGTCACCGGGGAGCTGTTTTTT.

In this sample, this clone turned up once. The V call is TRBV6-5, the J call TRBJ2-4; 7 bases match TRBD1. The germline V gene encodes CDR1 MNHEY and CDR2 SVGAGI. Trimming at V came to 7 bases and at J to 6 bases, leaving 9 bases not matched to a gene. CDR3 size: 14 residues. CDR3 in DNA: TGTGCCAGCACCCAACCGGGACAGATAAACATTCAGTACTTC. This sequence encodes CASTQPGQINIQYF.

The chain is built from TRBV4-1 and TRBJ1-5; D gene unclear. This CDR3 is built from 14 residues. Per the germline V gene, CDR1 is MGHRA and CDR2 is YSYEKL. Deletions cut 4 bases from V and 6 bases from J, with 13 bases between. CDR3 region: CASSPPGKVQPQHF. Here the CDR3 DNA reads TGCGCCAGCAGCCCCCCTGGGAAGGTTCAGCCCCAGCATTTT.

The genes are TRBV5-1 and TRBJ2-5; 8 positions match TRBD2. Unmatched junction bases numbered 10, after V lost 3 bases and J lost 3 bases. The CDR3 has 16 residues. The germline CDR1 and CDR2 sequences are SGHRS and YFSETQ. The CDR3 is CASSSAGGGGKETQYF. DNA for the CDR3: TGCGCCAGCAGCTCCGCCGGGGGGGGAGGCAAAGAGACCCAGTACTTC.

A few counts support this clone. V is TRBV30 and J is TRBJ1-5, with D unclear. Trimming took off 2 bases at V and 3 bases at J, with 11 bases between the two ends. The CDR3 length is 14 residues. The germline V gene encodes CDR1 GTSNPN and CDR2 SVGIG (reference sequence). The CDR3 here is CAWSRQTANQPQHF. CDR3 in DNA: TGTGCCTGGAGTCGGCAAACGGCCAATCAGCCCCAGCATTTT.

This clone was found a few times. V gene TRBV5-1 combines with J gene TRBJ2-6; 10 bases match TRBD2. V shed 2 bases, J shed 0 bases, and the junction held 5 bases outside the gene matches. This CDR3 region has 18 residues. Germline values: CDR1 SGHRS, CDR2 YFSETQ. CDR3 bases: TGCGCCAGCAGCTTCCCGGCTAGCGGGGGCTCTGGGGCCAACGTCCTGACTTTC. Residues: CASSFPASGGSGANVLTF.

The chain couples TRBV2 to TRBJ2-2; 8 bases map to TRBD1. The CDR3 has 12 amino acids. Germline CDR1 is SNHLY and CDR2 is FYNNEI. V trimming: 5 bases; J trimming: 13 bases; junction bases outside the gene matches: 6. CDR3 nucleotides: TGTGCCAGCAGTCCCACAGGGGGAACGCTGTTTTTT. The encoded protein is CASSPTGGTLFF.

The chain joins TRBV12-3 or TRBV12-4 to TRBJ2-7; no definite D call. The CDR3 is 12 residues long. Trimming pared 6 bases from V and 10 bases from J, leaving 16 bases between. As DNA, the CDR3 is TGTGCCAGCAGCCCCGATTCGTTCCTTCAGTACTTC. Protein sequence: CASSPDSFLQYF.

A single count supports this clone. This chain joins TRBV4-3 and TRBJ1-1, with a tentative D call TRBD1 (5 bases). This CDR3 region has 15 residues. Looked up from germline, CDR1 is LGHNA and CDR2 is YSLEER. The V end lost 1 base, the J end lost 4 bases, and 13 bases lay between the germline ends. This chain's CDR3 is CASSQGSLGGTEAFF. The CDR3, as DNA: TGCGCCAGCAGCCAAGGATCGCTGGGGGGCACTGAAGCTTTCTTT.

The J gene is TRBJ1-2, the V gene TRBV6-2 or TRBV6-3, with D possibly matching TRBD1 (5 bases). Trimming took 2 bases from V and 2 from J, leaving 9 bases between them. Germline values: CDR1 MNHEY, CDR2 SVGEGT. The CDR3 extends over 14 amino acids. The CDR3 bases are TGTGCCAGCAGTTACGCCGGGGGAAACTATGGCTACACCTTC. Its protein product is CASSYAGGNYGYTF.

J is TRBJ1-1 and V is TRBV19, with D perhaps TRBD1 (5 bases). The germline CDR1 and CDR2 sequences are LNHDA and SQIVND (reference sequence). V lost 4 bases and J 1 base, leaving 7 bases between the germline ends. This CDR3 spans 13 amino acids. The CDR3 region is CASSNGGNTEAFF. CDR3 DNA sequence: TGTGCCAGTAGTAACGGGGGGAACACTGAAGCTTTCTTT.

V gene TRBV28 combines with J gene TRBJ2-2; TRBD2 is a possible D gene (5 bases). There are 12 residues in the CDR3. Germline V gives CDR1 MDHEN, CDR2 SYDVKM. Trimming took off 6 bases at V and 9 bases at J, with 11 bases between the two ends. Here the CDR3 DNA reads TGTGCCAGCAGGGACTCTCCCCGGGAGCTGTTTTTT. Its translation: CASRDSPRELFF.

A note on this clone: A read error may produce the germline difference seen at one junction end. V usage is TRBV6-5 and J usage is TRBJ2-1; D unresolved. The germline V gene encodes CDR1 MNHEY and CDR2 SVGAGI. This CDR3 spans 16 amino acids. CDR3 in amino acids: CASGYSGRGSFNEQFF. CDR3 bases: TGTGCCAGCGGTTACTCCGGCCGCGGTTCATTCAATGAGCAGTTCTTC.

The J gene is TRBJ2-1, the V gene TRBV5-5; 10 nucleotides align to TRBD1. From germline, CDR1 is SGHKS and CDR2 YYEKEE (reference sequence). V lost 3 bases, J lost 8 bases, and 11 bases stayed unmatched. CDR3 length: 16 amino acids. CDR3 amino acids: CASSSHPGQGTDEQFF. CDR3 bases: TGTGCCAGCAGCTCCCACCCGGGACAGGGGACGGATGAGCAGTTCTTC.

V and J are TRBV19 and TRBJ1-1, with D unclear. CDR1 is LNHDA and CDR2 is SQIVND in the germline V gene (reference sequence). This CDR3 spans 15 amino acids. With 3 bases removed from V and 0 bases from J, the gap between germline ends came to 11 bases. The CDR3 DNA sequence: TGTGCCAGTAGTATGAGGAGTGCCCTGAACACTGAAGCTTTCTTT. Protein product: CASSMRSALNTEAFF.

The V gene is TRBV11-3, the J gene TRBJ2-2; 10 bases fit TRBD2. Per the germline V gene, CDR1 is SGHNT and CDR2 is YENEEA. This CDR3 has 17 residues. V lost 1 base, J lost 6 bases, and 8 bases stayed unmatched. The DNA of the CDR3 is TGTGCCAGCAGCTTAGTTGGGCTAGCGGGAGCTTCCGGGGAGCTGTTTTTT. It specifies CASSLVGLAGASGELFF. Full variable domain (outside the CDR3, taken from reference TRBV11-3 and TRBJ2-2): EAGVVQSPRYKIIEKKQPVAFWCNPISGHNTLYWYLQNLGQGPELLIRYENEEAVDDSQLPKDRFSAERLKGVDSTLKIQPAELGDSAVYLCASSLVGLAGASGELFFGEGSRLTVL.

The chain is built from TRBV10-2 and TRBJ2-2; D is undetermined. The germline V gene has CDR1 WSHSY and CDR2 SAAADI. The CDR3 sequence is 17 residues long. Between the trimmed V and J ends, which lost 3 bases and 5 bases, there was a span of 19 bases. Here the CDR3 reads CASSDPNGVGGTGELFF. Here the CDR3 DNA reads TGCGCCAGCAGTGATCCAAACGGAGTAGGTGGGACCGGGGAGCTGTTTTTT.

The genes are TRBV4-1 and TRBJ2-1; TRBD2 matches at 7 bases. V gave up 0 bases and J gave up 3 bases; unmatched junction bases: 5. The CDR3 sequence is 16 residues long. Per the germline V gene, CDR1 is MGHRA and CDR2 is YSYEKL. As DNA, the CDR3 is TGCGCCAGCAGCCAAGAGGGGGGGTCCCACTACAATGAGCAGTTCTTC. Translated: CASSQEGGSHYNEQFF.

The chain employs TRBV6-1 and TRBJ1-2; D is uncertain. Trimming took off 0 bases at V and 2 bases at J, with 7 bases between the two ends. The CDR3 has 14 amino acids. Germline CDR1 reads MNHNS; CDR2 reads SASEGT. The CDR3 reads CASSEALGNYGYTF. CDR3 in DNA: TGTGCCAGCAGTGAAGCGTTGGGAAACTATGGCTACACCTTC.

The CDR3 DNA is TGTGCCAGCAGCCAAGATGCAGGGGACTATGGCTACACCTTC. Amino acid sequence: CASSQDAGDYGYTF. This sequence joins TRBV14 and TRBJ1-2, with D maybe TRBD1 (6 bases). CDR3 size: 14 residues. V dropped 0 bases and J dropped 3 bases, with 8 bases sitting between them. Germline values: CDR1 SGHDN, CDR2 FVKESK.

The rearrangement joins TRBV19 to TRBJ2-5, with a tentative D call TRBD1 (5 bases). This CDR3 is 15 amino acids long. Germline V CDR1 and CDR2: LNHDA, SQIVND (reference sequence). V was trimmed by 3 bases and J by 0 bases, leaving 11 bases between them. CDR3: CASSMYRSDQETQYF. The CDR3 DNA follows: TGTGCCAGTAGTATGTACAGGAGCGACCAAGAGACCCAGTACTTC.

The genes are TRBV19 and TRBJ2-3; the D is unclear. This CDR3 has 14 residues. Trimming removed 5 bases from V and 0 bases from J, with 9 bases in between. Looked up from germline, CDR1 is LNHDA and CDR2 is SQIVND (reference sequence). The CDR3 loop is CASSVMTSTDTQYF. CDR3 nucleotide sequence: TGTGCCAGTAGTGTGATGACGAGCACAGATACGCAGTATTTT. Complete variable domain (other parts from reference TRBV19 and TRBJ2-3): DGGITQSPKYLFRKEGQNVTLSCEQNLNHDAMYWYRQDPGQGLRLIYYSQIVNDFQKGDIAEGYSVSREKKESFPLTVTSAQKNPTAFYLCASSVMTSTDTQYFGPGTRLTVL.

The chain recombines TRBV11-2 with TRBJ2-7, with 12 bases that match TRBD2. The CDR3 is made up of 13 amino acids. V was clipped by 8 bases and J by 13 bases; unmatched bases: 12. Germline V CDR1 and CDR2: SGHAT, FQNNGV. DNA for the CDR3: TGTGCCAGCCAACTAGCGGGGGGCATTCAGGAATACTTC. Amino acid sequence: CASQLAGGIQEYF.

CDR3: CASSQDGGANQPQHF. The CDR3 DNA follows: TGCGCCAGCAGCCAAGATGGAGGGGCAAATCAGCCCCAGCATTTT. The rearrangement uses TRBV4-3 and TRBJ1-5; tentatively, D is TRBD1 (5 bases). Germline V gives CDR1 LGHNA, CDR2 YSLEER. V lost 0 bases and J lost 4, with 10 bases in between. CDR3 size: 15 residues.

The CDR3 nucleotides are TGTGCCAGTAGCAAACCGAATCAGCCCCAGCATTTT. It codes for CASSKPNQPQHF. This chain joins TRBV19 and TRBJ1-5; D uncertain. The V gene lost 6 bases and the J gene lost 4 bases, with 7 bases spanning the gap. Germline CDR1 and CDR2: LNHDA and SQIVND (reference sequence). The length of the CDR3 is 12 residues.

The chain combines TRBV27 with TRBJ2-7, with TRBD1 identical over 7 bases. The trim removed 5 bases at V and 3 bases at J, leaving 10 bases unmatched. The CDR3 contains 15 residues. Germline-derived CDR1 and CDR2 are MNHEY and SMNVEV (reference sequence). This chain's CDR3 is CASSTSRDSSYEQYF. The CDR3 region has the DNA TGTGCCAGCAGTACCTCCAGGGACAGTAGCTACGAGCAGTACTTC.

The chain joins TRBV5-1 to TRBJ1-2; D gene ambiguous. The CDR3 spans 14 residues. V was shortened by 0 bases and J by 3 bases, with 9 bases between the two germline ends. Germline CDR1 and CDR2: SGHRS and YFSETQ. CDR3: CASSLDPQYYGYTF. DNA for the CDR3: TGCGCCAGCAGCTTGGACCCGCAGTACTATGGCTACACCTTC.

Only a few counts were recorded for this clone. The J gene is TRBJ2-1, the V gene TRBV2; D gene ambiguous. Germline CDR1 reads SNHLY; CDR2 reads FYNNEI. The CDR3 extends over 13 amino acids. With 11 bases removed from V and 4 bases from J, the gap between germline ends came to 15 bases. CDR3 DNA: TGTGCCGGAACAGTAACCCTATACAATGAGCAGTTCTTC. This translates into CAGTVTLYNEQFF.